Listed here is a single TCR beta chain. There are many counts of this clonotype. Its recognized antigen is unknown. No much larger clone exists at a distance of one base, and base qualities are not known. This entry is derived from a study of patients and donors after allogeneic stem cell transplantation (dated by TCRdb to between 2020 and 2021). Receptors were amplified or captured by RT-PCR. TCRdb shows the sequencer as NextSeq 550. The public reads were run again by TCRdb, first through fastp at Q25 and then through MiXCR, and only productive beta chains were kept. For every CDR3 protein sequence, its rows merge into one entry that carries the most common genes and DNA. Here the sample has 920,000 or so distinct CDR3 sequences; roughly 18% occur a single time. The top ten clonotypes cover about 6% of the sample. CDR1 and CDR2 are read off the germline V gene as KGHDR and SFDVKD. The junction shows trimming of 4 bases on V and 4 bases on J, and the gene matches do not reach 7 bases of it. Taken from cysteine to phenylalanine, the CDR3 has 16 residues. The retained sequence is limited to the CDR3, 48 bases, with the frame set at the first base.

The receptor chain draws on TRBV24-1 and TRBJ2-3, and TRBD2 aligns with 10 junction nucleotides. The source of this sequence is a human donor who was either an allogeneic HSCT recipient or a stem cell or donor lymphocyte infusion donor (not recorded which). It is not recorded whose cells these are; they may come from a transplant donor. Sequenced material: blood, either unsorted or a sorted T cell fraction (not recorded which). CDR3 sequence: CATSERGSGRPDTQYF. The sequence in DNA is TGTGCCACCAGTGAGAGAGGTAGCGGGAGGCCAGATACGCAGTATTTT.